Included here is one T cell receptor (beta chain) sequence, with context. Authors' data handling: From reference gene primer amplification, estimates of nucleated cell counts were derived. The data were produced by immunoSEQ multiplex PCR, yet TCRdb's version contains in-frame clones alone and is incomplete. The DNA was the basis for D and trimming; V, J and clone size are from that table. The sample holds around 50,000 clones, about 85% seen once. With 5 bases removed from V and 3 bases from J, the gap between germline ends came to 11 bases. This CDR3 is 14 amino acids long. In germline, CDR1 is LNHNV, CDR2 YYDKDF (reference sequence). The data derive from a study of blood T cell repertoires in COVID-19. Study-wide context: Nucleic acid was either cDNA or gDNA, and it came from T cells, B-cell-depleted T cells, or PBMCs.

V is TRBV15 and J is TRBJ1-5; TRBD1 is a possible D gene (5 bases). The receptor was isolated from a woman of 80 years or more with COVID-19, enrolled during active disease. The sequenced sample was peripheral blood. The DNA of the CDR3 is TGTGCCACCAGCCGGGGCGGGGTCAATCAGCCCCAGCATTTT. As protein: CATSRGGVNQPQHF.